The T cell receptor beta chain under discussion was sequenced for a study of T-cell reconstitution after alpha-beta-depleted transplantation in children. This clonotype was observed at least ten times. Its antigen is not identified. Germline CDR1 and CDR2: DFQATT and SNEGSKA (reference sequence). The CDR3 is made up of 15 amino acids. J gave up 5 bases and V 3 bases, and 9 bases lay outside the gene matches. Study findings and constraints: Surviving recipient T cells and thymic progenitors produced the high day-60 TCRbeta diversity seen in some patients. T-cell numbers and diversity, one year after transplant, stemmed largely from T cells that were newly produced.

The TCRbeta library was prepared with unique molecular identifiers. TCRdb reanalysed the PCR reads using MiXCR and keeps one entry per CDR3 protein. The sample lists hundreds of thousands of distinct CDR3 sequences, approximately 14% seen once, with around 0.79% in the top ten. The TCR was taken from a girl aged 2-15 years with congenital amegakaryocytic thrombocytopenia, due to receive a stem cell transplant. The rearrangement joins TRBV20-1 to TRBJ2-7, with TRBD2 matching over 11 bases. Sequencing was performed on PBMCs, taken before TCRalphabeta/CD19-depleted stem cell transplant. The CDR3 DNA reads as TGCAGTGCTAGCGCCCAACTAGCGGGAGAACACGAGCAGTACTTC. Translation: CSASAQLAGEHEQYF.